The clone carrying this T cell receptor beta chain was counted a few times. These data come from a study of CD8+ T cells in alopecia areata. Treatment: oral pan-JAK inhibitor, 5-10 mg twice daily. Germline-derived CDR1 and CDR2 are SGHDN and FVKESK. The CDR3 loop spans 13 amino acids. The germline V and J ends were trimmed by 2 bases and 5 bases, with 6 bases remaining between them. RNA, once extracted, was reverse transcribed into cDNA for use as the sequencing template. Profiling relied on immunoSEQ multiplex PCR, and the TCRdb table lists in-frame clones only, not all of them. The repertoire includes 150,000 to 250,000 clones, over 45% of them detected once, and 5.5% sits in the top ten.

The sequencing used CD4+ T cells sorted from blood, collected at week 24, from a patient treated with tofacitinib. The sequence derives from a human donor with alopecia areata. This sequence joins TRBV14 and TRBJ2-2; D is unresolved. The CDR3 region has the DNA TGTGCCAGCAGCCAACAATCAACCGGGGAGCTGTTTTTT. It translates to CASSQQSTGELFF.